These T cell receptor beta chains were read from a single sample in a study of T-cell reconstitution after alpha-beta-depleted transplantation in children. TCRdb re-analysed the PCR reads in MiXCR, keeping a single row per CDR3 protein. The sample has 350,000 to 500,000 distinct CDR3 sequences, roughly two fifths seen once. The sample in question was PBMCs, obtained before TCRalphabeta/CD19-depleted stem cell transplant. These TCRs come from a girl aged 2 to 9 with aplastic anemia, due to receive a stem cell transplant. Both conserved end residues are part of each CDR3. A D gene is named only where the DNA matches it firmly. Size values are once, few and many counts, or a class for expanded clones, and some rows have none.

d_gene,v_gene,j_gene,abundance,CDR3aa,CDR3nt
TRBD2,TRBV20-1,TRBJ2-5,NA,CSARDSGTLETQYF,TGCAGTGCTAGAGACAGCGGGACCCTAGAGACCCAGTACTTC
NA,TRBV5-1,TRBJ2-3,NA,CASSFGVEGADTQYF,TGCGCCAGCAGCTTCGGGGTAGAGGGGGCAGATACGCAGTATTTT
TRBD2,TRBV4-2,TRBJ2-5,NA,CACSLGTSGTPIGRETQYF,TGTGCCTGCAGCCTAGGGACTAGCGGGACTCCCATCGGACGGGAGACCCAGTACTTC
TRBD2,TRBV10-3,TRBJ2-7,few,CAISEGRVTYEQYF,TGTGCCATCAGTGAAGGGAGGGTCACCTACGAGCAGTACTTC
TRBD2,TRBV7-3,TRBJ2-1,NA,CASSPGTTSYNEQFF,TGTGCCAGCAGCCCCGGGACTACATCTTACAATGAGCAGTTCTTC
NA,TRBV12-3/TRBV12-4,TRBJ1-5,NA,CASTRGGGNQPQHF,TGTGCCAGCACCAGAGGAGGGGGCAATCAGCCCCAGCATTTT
NA,TRBV20-1,TRBJ2-5,NA,CSASRAQYF,TGCAGTGCTTCCCGGGCCCAGTACTTC
TRBD1,TRBV5-5,TRBJ1-2,NA,CASSLSGTGNYGYTF,TGTGCCAGCAGCTTGAGTGGGACAGGGAACTATGGCTACACCTTC
NA,TRBV6-1,TRBJ1-1,NA,CASSEGDRGILNTEAFF,TGTGCCAGCAGTGAAGGTGATCGGGGGATCTTGAACACTGAAGCTTTCTTT
NA,TRBV12-3/TRBV12-4,TRBJ2-2,many,CASSMLGLHGAGELFF,TGTGCCAGCAGTATGCTGGGACTCCACGGGGCCGGGGAGCTGTTTTTT
NA,TRBV3-1,TRBJ1-2,many,CASSQTGGTGYTF,TGTGCCAGCAGCCAGACGGGGGGCACTGGCTACACCTTC
TRBD1,TRBV28,TRBJ2-2,NA,CASSSDRGIPGELFF,TGTGCCAGCAGTTCAGACAGGGGGATACCCGGGGAGCTGTTTTTT
TRBD1,TRBV3-1,TRBJ2-1,NA,CASSQGSKGQSREQFF,TGTGCCAGCAGCCAGGGGTCAAAGGGACAGAGTCGTGAGCAGTTCTTC
TRBD2,TRBV29-1,TRBJ2-3,NA,CSVGLAGASTDTQYF,TGCAGCGTTGGACTAGCGGGAGCTAGCACAGATACGCAGTATTTT
TRBD1,TRBV3-1,TRBJ2-6,NA,CASSQTPGQGIPGANVLTF,TGTGCCAGCAGCCAGACGCCGGGACAGGGTATCCCTGGGGCCAACGTCCTGACTTTC
TRBD1,TRBV20-1,TRBJ1-1,few,CSASQGDGTEAFF,TGCAGTGCTAGTCAGGGGGATGGGACTGAAGCTTTCTTT
NA,TRBV12-3/TRBV12-4,TRBJ2-2,few,CASSFPLSEINTGELFF,TGTGCCAGCAGCTTCCCACTCTCAGAGATCAACACCGGGGAGCTGTTTTTT
TRBD1,TRBV20-1,TRBJ2-7,NA,CCVNMPPGQGDLWEQYF,TGCTGTGTCAATATGCCCCCGGGACAGGGGGACCTCTGGGAGCAGTACTTC
TRBD2,TRBV3-1,TRBJ2-5,many,CASSPGLAAFETQYF,TGTGCCAGCAGCCCTGGGCTAGCGGCGTTCGAGACCCAGTACTTC
TRBD2,TRBV11-2,TRBJ2-7,NA,CASSFSPLAGASIYEQYF,TGTGCCAGCAGCTTCTCCCCTCTAGCGGGAGCCTCCATCTACGAGCAGTACTTC
NA,TRBV27,TRBJ2-1,NA,CASSFGGPLNEQFF,TGTGCCAGCAGTTTTGGGGGCCCCCTCAATGAGCAGTTCTTC
TRBD2,TRBV18,TRBJ2-1,many,CASSLSSRAGVDNEQFF,TGTGCCAGCTCACTTTCCTCTAGGGCGGGAGTAGACAATGAGCAGTTCTTC
NA,TRBV20-1,TRBJ2-7,NA,CSAGGEIGYEQYF,TGCAGTGCTGGAGGGGAAATTGGCTACGAGCAGTACTTC
NA,TRBV3-1,TRBJ2-3,NA,CASSHQGVDTQYF,TGTGCCAGCAGCCACCAGGGCGTCGATACGCAGTATTTT
NA,TRBV28,TRBJ1-6,few,CASSVRGGNYNSPLHF,TGTGCCAGCAGTGTCCGTGGAGGCAACTATAATTCACCCCTCCACTTT
NA,TRBV15,TRBJ2-7,NA,CATSGGVLPYEQYF,TGTGCCACCAGCGGAGGGGTCCTCCCCTACGAGCAGTACTTC
NA,TRBV30,TRBJ2-1,NA,CAWGIASSYNEQFF,TGTGCCTGGGGGATCGCTAGCTCCTACAATGAGCAGTTCTTC
NA,TRBV5-6,TRBJ1-1,few,CASSLRAAGNTEAFF,TGTGCCAGCAGCTTGCGGGCGGCCGGTAACACTGAAGCTTTCTTT
NA,TRBV7-9,TRBJ2-1,NA,CASSLAWNEQFF,TGTGCCAGCAGCTTAGCGTGGAATGAGCAGTTCTTC
TRBD1,TRBV7-9,TRBJ2-5,NA,CASSLVAGGSETQYF,TGTGCCAGCAGCTTAGTGGCAGGGGGCTCGGAGACCCAGTACTTC
TRBD2,TRBV7-2,TRBJ2-1,many,CASSLAGGAYNEQFF,TGTGCCAGCAGCCTAGCGGGAGGGGCCTACAATGAGCAGTTCTTC
NA,TRBV12-3/TRBV12-4,TRBJ2-2,NA,CASSQTLPGELFF,TGTGCCAGCAGCCAAACGCTGCCCGGGGAGCTGTTTTTT